This T cell receptor (beta chain) was captured in a study of blood T cell repertoires in COVID-19. Study as a whole: Whether acute or convalescent, the COVID-19 samples came from the United States, Italy and Spain.

The CDR3 is 15 residues long. Looked up from germline, CDR1 is MNHEY and CDR2 is SMNVEV (reference sequence). Trimming removed 2 bases at V and 8 bases at J, with 16 bases between. Measured with immunoSEQ multiplex PCR; TCRdb has only the in-frame clones, and not every one. Of a few hundred thousand clones in the sample, almost 90% were seen once. The chain carries TRBV27 and TRBJ2-1, with D perhaps TRBD1 (6 bases). This sequence was found in a woman under 40 with COVID-19, enrolled during active disease. The sequenced material came from peripheral blood. The CDR3 sequence: CASSLNYRATDEQFF. The DNA for the CDR3 is TGTGCCAGCAGTTTAAATTACAGGGCGACGGATGAGCAGTTCTTC.